The clone carrying this T cell receptor (beta chain) has at least ten counts. Its antigen is not known. CDR3 length: 11 residues. Germline V gives CDR1 MNHNS, CDR2 SASEGT. Trimming left V 7 bases short and J 2 bases short, with 5 bases between. The template used for profiling TCR beta VDJ and CDR3 was genomic DNA. TCRdb independently ran MiXCR on the reads; one entry per CDR3 protein. The sample lists hundreds of thousands of distinct CDR3 sequences, 55% to 70% occurring once. The data were taken from a study of CD8+CD57+ T cells in acquired aplastic anemia. Whole-study context: Sequencing produced an average of about 10 million reads per healthy donor for CD4+ cells.

Study-wide points: Between patients and controls, twenty-nine CD8+ CDR3 sequences were found in common. Patients and controls had CD8+ Simpson's diversity values that were not significantly distinct.

The gene calls are TRBV6-1 and TRBJ1-2; no firm D call. This receptor was identified in a human donor in good health, serving as a control. The source material was sorted CD4+, CD8+, or CD8+CD57+ T cells (not recorded which) from PBMCs. The CDR3 reads CASKVNYGYTF. DNA of the CDR3: TGTGCCAGCAAGGTGAACTATGGCTACACCTTC.